Below are 29 T cell receptor beta chains sequenced from a single sample in a study of siplizumab effects on memory and regulatory T cells. The protocol was immunoSEQ multiplex PCR, while the TCRdb copy is restricted to in-frame clones and leaves out a portion. The profile shows about 85,000 clones, 85% to 95% of them singletons. Sequencing was carried out using CD8+ T cells sorted from blood. The receptor source for this set is a human donor in good health.

J is TRBJ2-7 and V is TRBV7-6; D possibly matches TRBD1 or TRBD2 (5 bases each). Trimming left V 4 bases short and J 2 bases short, with 15 bases between. The CDR3 length is 15 residues. The germline V gene has CDR1 SGHVS and CDR2 FNYEAQ. CDR3 coding DNA: TGTGCCAGCAGCTCTGGGACGGGGCCGGCCTACGAGCAGTACTTC. This translates into CASSSGTGPAYEQYF.

The V gene is TRBV7-8, the J gene TRBJ1-3; D gene uncertain. Trimming pared 3 bases from V and 0 bases from J, leaving 9 bases between. Germline V gene sequence: CDR1 SGHVS, CDR2 FQNEAQ. The CDR3 covers 15 residues. The CDR3 loop is CASSLGKSSGNTIYF. The DNA for the CDR3 is TGTGCCAGCAGCTTGGGGAAGAGCTCTGGAAACACCATATATTTT. The full variable domain, rest sourced from reference TRBV7-8 and TRBJ1-3, is GAGVSQSPRYKVAKRGQDVALRCDPISGHVSLFWYQQALGQGPEFLTYFQNEAQLDKSGLPSDRFFAERPEGSVSTLKIQRTQQEDSAVYLCASSLGKSSGNTIYFGEGSWLTVV.

The rearrangement joins TRBV30 to TRBJ1-2, with D maybe TRBD1 (5 bases). V was clipped by 2 bases and J by 1 base, with 14 bases between them. Germline CDR1 and CDR2: GTSNPN and SVGIG (reference sequence). The CDR3 extends over 15 amino acids. The CDR3 region is CAWSSPGFVNYGYTF. The CDR3 region has the DNA TGTGCCTGGAGTTCCCCAGGGTTTGTTAACTATGGCTACACCTTC.

The rearrangement uses TRBV28 and TRBJ2-6; perhaps D is TRBD1 or TRBD2 (5 bases each). The CDR3 spans 18 residues. CDR1 MDHEN and CDR2 SYDVKM come from the germline V gene. The V and J ends lost 5 bases and 3 bases respectively, with 20 bases between them. CDR3 in amino acids: CASSPIALGDGGANVLTF. CDR3 nucleotide sequence: TGTGCCAGCAGTCCCATCGCGCTGGGGGATGGTGGGGCCAACGTCCTGACTTTC.

This clone was observed a single time. V is TRBV7-9 and J is TRBJ2-1, with 8 bases identical to TRBD1. This CDR3 is 11 amino acids long. Germline CDR1 is SEHNR and CDR2 is FQNEAQ (reference sequence). After removal of 6 bases from V and 13 bases from J, the junction contained 5 bases not matched to a gene. The CDR3 protein is CASRNGQGQFF. The CDR3 nucleotides read TGTGCCAGCAGGAATGGACAGGGTCAGTTCTTC.

This rearrangement joins TRBV5-1 to TRBJ2-7; maybe TRBD2 (5 bases). Trimming removed 6 bases at V and 5 bases at J, with 9 bases between. The CDR3 loop spans 11 amino acids. Germline V lookup: CDR1 SGHRS, CDR2 YFSETQ. The CDR3 here is CASTLGDEQYF. CDR3 coding DNA: TGCGCCAGCACCCTCGGGGACGAGCAGTACTTC.

The J gene is TRBJ2-2, the V gene TRBV27; no reliable D call. This CDR3 comprises 15 residues. Per the germline V gene, CDR1 is MNHEY and CDR2 is SMNVEV (reference sequence). With 3 bases removed from V and 0 bases from J, the gap between germline ends came to 8 bases. The CDR3 region has the DNA TGTGCCAGCAGTTTCGAATTTCCGAACACCGGGGAGCTGTTTTTT. Protein sequence: CASSFEFPNTGELFF.

This chain joins TRBV12-5 and TRBJ2-1; TRBD2 agrees at 14 bases. V gave up 6 bases and J gave up 0 bases; unmatched junction bases: 7. The germline CDR1 and CDR2 sequences are LGHNT and FRNRAP. The CDR3 has 18 amino acids. The CDR3 loop is CASGPGLAGGSSYNEQFF. The CDR3 DNA follows: TGTGCTAGTGGGCCAGGACTAGCGGGGGGTAGCTCCTACAATGAGCAGTTCTTC. Filled out from reference TRBV12-5 and TRBJ2-1, the complete variable domain reads DARVTQTPRHKVTEMGQEVTMRCQPILGHNTVFWYRQTMMQGLELLAYFRNRAPLDDSGMPKDRFSAEMPDATLATLKIQPSEPRDSAVYFCASGPGLAGGSSYNEQFFGPGTRLTVL.

The CDR3 sequence is CASSEDRVGGTEAFF. CDR3 bases: TGTGCCAGTAGCGAAGACAGGGTGGGGGGCACTGAAGCTTTCTTT. V and J are TRBV19 and TRBJ1-1, with 7 bases lining up with TRBD1. V shed 6 bases, J shed 4 bases, and the junction held 11 bases outside the gene matches. Germline CDR1 is LNHDA and CDR2 is SQIVND (reference sequence). This CDR3 spans 15 amino acids.

The chain combines TRBV27 with TRBJ1-2, with unresolved D. V was pared by 5 bases and J by 6 bases, with 16 bases between. The CDR3 is 14 residues long. The germline CDR1 and CDR2 sequences are MNHEY and SMNVEV (reference sequence). The CDR3, as DNA: TGTGCCAGCAGTCCCCAGATGAGGTCAGATGGCTACACCTTC. It encodes CASSPQMRSDGYTF.

The chain employs TRBV15 and TRBJ1-4; 7 bases align to TRBD1. Germline CDR1 is LNHNV and CDR2 is YYDKDF (reference sequence). Germline trimming cut 3 bases from V and 7 bases from J; bases unmatched to any gene: 2. This CDR3 is built from 13 residues. The CDR3 protein is CATSSDRAEKLFF. In nucleotides, the CDR3 is TGTGCCACCAGCAGCGACAGGGCTGAAAAACTGTTTTTT.

This clone was seen only once. V is TRBV19 and J is TRBJ2-5; D might be TRBD2 (5 bases). This CDR3 spans 13 amino acids. Germline CDR1 reads LNHDA; CDR2 reads SQIVND (reference sequence). V gave up 1 base and J gave up 5 bases, with 8 bases separating them. The CDR3 here is CASSIAGWETQYF. The CDR3 nucleotides read TGTGCCAGTAGTATAGCGGGGTGGGAGACCCAGTACTTC.

The chain employs TRBV21-1 and TRBJ2-7; the table gives TRBD1 as D, unverified against the DNA. TRBV21-1 is a listed pseudogene. CDR3 length equals 15 residues. Written as DNA, the CDR3 is TGTGCCAGCAGCAAAGGACAGACAGGGTGCAACGAGCAGTACTTC. It encodes CASSKGQTGCNEQYF.

The chain links TRBV5-6 to TRBJ1-2, with D tentatively TRBD1 (6 bases). The CDR3 length is 15 residues. Germline V CDR1 and CDR2: SGHDT, YYEEEE. The V end was cut by 4 bases, the J end by 1 base, with 14 bases between. In DNA, the CDR3 is TGTGCCAGCAGCAGCAAGGGGGTTTTTAACTATGGCTACACCTTC. It yields the protein CASSSKGVFNYGYTF.

The chain couples TRBV4-1 to TRBJ2-1; 8 bases match TRBD1. Germline trimming cut 3 bases from V and 14 bases from J; bases unmatched to any gene: 9. Per the germline V gene, CDR1 is MGHRA and CDR2 is YSYEKL. The CDR3 covers 13 residues. The chain's CDR3 is CASSQDADRGEFF. Written as DNA, the CDR3 is TGCGCCAGCAGCCAGGACGCTGACAGGGGAGAGTTCTTC.

By sample fraction, this clone is medium-sized. The chain has TRBV5-6 and TRBJ2-1; TRBD1 aligns across 9 bases. This CDR3 is 15 amino acids long. In germline, CDR1 is SGHDT, CDR2 YYEEEE. Germline trimming cut 0 bases from V and 4 bases from J; bases unmatched to any gene: 2. CDR3 in DNA: TGTGCCAGCAGCTTGGGGGACAGGGAGTACAATGAGCAGTTCTTC. It yields the protein CASSLGDREYNEQFF.

This clone was detected only once. The CDR3 spells CASTENRNQPQHF. CDR3 sequence (DNA): TGTGCCAGTACCGAGAATCGGAATCAGCCCCAGCATTTT. The V and J genes are TRBV19 and TRBJ1-5, with D uncertain. The germline gives CDR1 LNHDA, CDR2 SQIVND (reference sequence). The V end was cut by 7 bases, the J end by 4 bases, with 11 bases between. The CDR3 runs 13 residues.

The chain uses TRBV5-1 and TRBJ2-7; 9 bases fit TRBD2. V lost 2 bases, J lost 1 base, and 4 bases stayed unmatched. The germline V gene encodes CDR1 SGHRS and CDR2 YFSETQ. The CDR3 is 15 residues long. CDR3 in amino acids: CASSLLTSGSYEQYF. DNA of the CDR3: TGCGCCAGCAGCTTATTAACTAGCGGGTCCTACGAGCAGTACTTC.

V usage is TRBV6-7 and J usage is TRBJ2-7, with a tentative D call TRBD1 (6 bases). TRBV6-7 is placed among ORFs of uncertain function. V was cut by 0 bases and J by 2 bases, with 11 bases left in between. The CDR3 runs 15 residues. This chain's CDR3 is CASSYSLTGPYEQYF. CDR3 coding DNA: TGTGCCAGCAGTTACTCACTGACAGGCCCCTACGAGCAGTACTTC.

The chain joins TRBV9 to TRBJ2-5, with 11 bases identical to TRBD2. Per the germline V gene, CDR1 is SGDLS and CDR2 is YYNGEE. V lost 0 bases and J lost 5; bases outside the gene matches: 6. This CDR3 is built from 16 residues. Here the CDR3 DNA reads TGTGCCAGCAGCGTAGGTAGCGGGAGGGCCTCTGAGACCCAGTACTTC. Amino acid sequence: CASSVGSGRASETQYF.

The chain links TRBV10-3 to TRBJ1-2, with D possibly being TRBD1 (6 bases). The CDR3 contains 16 residues. The germline CDR1 and CDR2 sequences are ENHRY and SYGVKD. Trimming took 2 bases from V and 6 from J, leaving 19 bases between them. The CDR3 sequence is CAISEISGGQRDGYTF. CDR3 in DNA: TGTGCCATCAGTGAGATATCGGGGGGCCAGAGGGATGGCTACACCTTC.

The chain employs TRBV19 and TRBJ1-1; D gene ambiguous. CDR3 size: 13 residues. Looked up from germline, CDR1 is LNHDA and CDR2 is SQIVND (reference sequence). With 7 bases removed from V and 2 bases from J, the gap between germline ends came to 11 bases. CDR3 sequence (DNA): TGTGCCAGTACCTCCCGGGCCAACACTGAAGCTTTCTTT. Translation: CASTSRANTEAFF.

The chain combines TRBV7-4 with TRBJ2-3; TRBD1 agrees at 9 bases. The CDR3 loop spans 14 amino acids. V was clipped by 5 bases and J by 4 bases; unmatched bases: 4. Germline-derived CDR1 and CDR2 are SGHVT and SQSDAQ. The CDR3 sequence is CASSMGQGADTQYF. CDR3 coding DNA: TGTGCCAGCAGCATGGGACAGGGCGCAGATACGCAGTATTTT. The full variable domain, in which reference TRBV7-4 and TRBJ2-3 provide the parts outside the CDR3, is GAGVSQSPRYKVAKRGRDVALRCDSISGHVTLYWYRQTLGQGSEVLTYSQSDAQRDKSGRPSGRFSAERPERSVSTLKIQRTEQGDSAVYLCASSMGQGADTQYFGPGTRLTVL.

This clone was detected a few times. V gene TRBV4-2 combines with J gene TRBJ1-1, with D possibly matching TRBD1 (6 bases). V was cut by 4 bases and J by 8 bases, with 11 bases left in between. This CDR3 contains 12 residues. Germline CDR1 reads LGHNA; CDR2 reads YNFKEQ. CDR3 coding DNA: TGTGCCAGCAGCCCAGGGACAAGAGAAGCTTTCTTT. Its protein is CASSPGTREAFF.

The V gene is TRBV7-9, the J gene TRBJ2-1; perhaps TRBD2 as D (5 bases). The ends were cut back, 5 bases at V and 0 bases at J, with 14 bases in the middle. Germline loops: CDR1 SEHNR, CDR2 FQNEAQ (reference sequence). The CDR3 consists of 16 residues. The CDR3 is CASSALEGPSYNEQFF. CDR3 DNA: TGTGCCAGCAGCGCCTTAGAGGGCCCCTCCTACAATGAGCAGTTCTTC.

With regard to this clone: Other DNA sequences within the sample encode an identical CDR3. CDR3 coding DNA: TGTGCCAGCAGTGATTCCTACGAGCAGTACTTC. Its protein product is CASSDSYEQYF. The chain is built from TRBV2 and TRBJ2-7; D remains unclear. Germline loops: CDR1 SNHLY, CDR2 FYNNEI. This CDR3 contains 11 residues. With 3 bases removed from V and 1 base from J, the gap between germline ends came to 1 base.

In this sample, this clone is medium-sized. The genes are TRBV19 and TRBJ2-7, with D possibly matching TRBD1 (6 bases). CDR1 and CDR2 from the germline V gene are LNHDA and SQIVND (reference sequence). Trimming stripped 3 bases from V and 5 bases from J, with 8 bases between. This CDR3 has 12 amino acids. The DNA for the CDR3 is TGTGCCAGTAGTATCTGGGGGCACGAGCAGTACTTC. Its protein is CASSIWGHEQYF.

The chain is built from TRBV7-9 and TRBJ1-5; no clear D gene. There are 14 residues in the CDR3. V was cut by 0 bases and J by 8 bases, with 11 bases left in between. Germline V gene sequence: CDR1 SEHNR, CDR2 FQNEAQ (reference sequence). CDR3 DNA sequence: TGTGCCAGCAGCTTAGCGGGCAGTATGGAGCCCCAGCATTTT. Its translation: CASSLAGSMEPQHF. The full variable domain, completed using reference TRBV7-9 and TRBJ1-5, is DTGVSQNPRHKITKRGQNVTFRCDPISEHNRLYWYRQTLGQGPEFLTYFQNEAQLEKSRLLSDRFSAERPKGSFSTLEIQRTEQGDSAMYLCASSLAGSMEPQHFGDGTRLSIL.

A remark on this clone: Relative to the germline gene, one junction end is altered; a read error may explain this. This chain uses TRBV6-4 with TRBJ1-5; D ambiguous. The germline CDR1 and CDR2 sequences are MRHNA and SNTAGT. The CDR3 is made up of 11 amino acids. The CDR3 DNA reads TGTGCCAGCAGTGACGGGTACCCTTGCCCCTTT. This codes for CASSDGYPCPF.